These T cell receptor beta chains were read from a single sample in a study of early T cells in non-severe SARS-CoV-2 infection. TCRdb reanalysed the 5' RACE reads using MiXCR and keeps one entry per CDR3 protein. The data contain 71,000 or so distinct CDR3 sequences, approximately 15% of them singletons. Source material: whole blood. The receptors shown here come from an adult who was a healthcare worker with PCR-confirmed SARS-CoV-2 infection or an uninfected control (not recorded which). Both conserved end residues are part of each CDR3. The D gene is left open where the match is weak. Size is stated for part of the rows, as once, few or many counts, or as a class when the clone is expanded.

clone size	J gene	V gene	D gene	CDR3 DNA	CDR3 protein
-	TRBJ2-2	TRBV18	TRBD1	TGTGCCAGCTCACCAATGGACAGGGCAGCCGGGGAGCTGTTTTTT	CASSPMDRAAGELFF
-	TRBJ1-1	TRBV29-1	-	TGCAGCGGGGGCACTGAAGCTTTCTTT	CSGGTEAFF
many	TRBJ2-3	TRBV18	-	TGTGCCAGCTCACCACCGGTCGGGGGAGGTAAAGATACGCAGTATTTT	CASSPPVGGGKDTQYF
few	TRBJ1-6	TRBV6-5	-	TGTGCCAGCAGTTACCCCCCGGGTCCCAATTCACCCCTCCACTTT	CASSYPPGPNSPLHF
many	TRBJ1-6	TRBV14	-	TGTGCCAGCAGCCAAGTCAAGGCGTCGAATTCACCCCTCCACTTT	CASSQVKASNSPLHF
few	TRBJ2-1	TRBV6-1	-	TGTGCCAGCAGTGTCCACCCGAGCTCCTACAATGAGCAGTTCTTC	CASSVHPSSYNEQFF
few	TRBJ2-3	TRBV2	-	TGTGCCAGTACGGACAGCCCGAACACAGATACGCAGTATTTT	CASTDSPNTDTQYF
many	TRBJ1-1	TRBV29-1	TRBD1	TGCAGCGCAAGGACAGGGGACACTGAAGCTTTCTTT	CSARTGDTEAFF
many	TRBJ1-2	TRBV30	-	TGTGCCTGGACCTACCACGGATTTCGCGGCTACACCTTC	CAWTYHGFRGYTF
few	TRBJ2-5	TRBV29-1	TRBD2	TGCAGCGCCCAGGGACTAGCGGGGGCCTTCGCCCAGTACTTC	CSAQGLAGAFAQYF
few	TRBJ2-1	TRBV6-2/TRBV6-3	TRBD2	TGTGCCAGCAGTTACGGGACTAGCGGGGGGCTATACAATGAGCAGTTCTTC	CASSYGTSGGLYNEQFF
-	TRBJ2-3	TRBV6-5	-	TGTGCCAGCAGTTACTCCCCGGGACTTCAAGATACGCAGTATTTT	CASSYSPGLQDTQYF
many	TRBJ1-5	TRBV20-1	TRBD1	TGCAGTGCTTCCCCGACAGGGTATGAGAATCAGCCCCAGCATTTT	CSASPTGYENQPQHF
-	TRBJ1-1	TRBV4-2	-	TGTGCCAGCAGCCAAGAGGAGGGGGGCAACACTGAAGCTTTCTTT	CASSQEEGGNTEAFF
-	TRBJ1-2	TRBV5-1	-	TGCGCCAGCAGCTTGGATGTAGGGACTAACTATGGCTACACCTTC	CASSLDVGTNYGYTF
-	TRBJ2-7	TRBV29-1	-	TGCAGCGTTACAGTGGCCAGGGGCGAGCAGTACTTC	CSVTVARGEQYF
many	TRBJ1-2	TRBV20-1	-	TGCAGTGCCGTGAGCATAGACTTTTATGGCTACACCTTC	CSAVSIDFYGYTF
-	TRBJ2-2	TRBV5-4	-	TGTGCCAGCAGCTTGGGAGGGCGGCTAGCGAGCACCGGGGAGCTGTTTTTT	CASSLGGRLASTGELFF
few	TRBJ1-1	TRBV6-1	TRBD1	TGTGCCAGCAGTGTGAATACAGGGGGCACTGAAGCTTTCTTT	CASSVNTGGTEAFF
many	TRBJ2-4	TRBV6-6	-	TGTGCCAGCAGTTACGACAGCGAGGCAAACATTCAGTACTTC	CASSYDSEANIQYF
many	TRBJ1-1	TRBV6-5	-	TGTGCCAGCGGGCGGAACACTGAAGCTTTCTTT	CASGRNTEAFF
few	TRBJ1-2	TRBV28	TRBD1	TGTGCCAGCAGTTTGTCCGGGACAGGGCAGGCCAACTATGGCTACACCTTC	CASSLSGTGQANYGYTF
few	TRBJ2-3	TRBV18	-	TGTGCCAGCTCACTACGGGGGGCCGGAAGCACAGATACGCAGTATTTT	CASSLRGAGSTDTQYF
few	TRBJ2-3	TRBV3-1	-	TGTGCCAGCAGCCAAGAATGGGGCACAGATACGCAGTATTTT	CASSQEWGTDTQYF
few	TRBJ2-6	TRBV7-9	-	TGTGCCAGCAGCTTACCGTCCATCTCTGGGGCCAACGTCCTGACTTTC	CASSLPSISGANVLTF
many	TRBJ1-3	TRBV7-9	TRBD1	TGTGCCAGCAGACCCGTCCTGGCCGGGACAGAAATTGGAAACACCATATATTTT	CASRPVLAGTEIGNTIYF
few	TRBJ1-1	TRBV12-5	TRBD1	TGTGCTAGTGGTTTGGCAGGGGGCACAGAAGCTTTCTTT	CASGLAGGTEAFF
-	TRBJ2-1	TRBV20-1	TRBD1	TGCAGTGCCCAGGCCCCGGACAGGGGCTACAATGAGCAGTTCTTC	CSAQAPDRGYNEQFF
few	TRBJ1-6	TRBV11-2	-	TGTGCCAGCAGCTTTGTCGGAAACTATAATTCACCCCTCCACTTT	CASSFVGNYNSPLHF
many	TRBJ1-1	TRBV5-4	-	TGTGCCAGCAGCCGGACCTTGACTGAAGCTTTCTTT	CASSRTLTEAFF
-	TRBJ1-4	TRBV6-5	TRBD1	TGTGCCAGCCGACAGGGAGGCGAAAAACTGTTTTTT	CASRQGGEKLFF
many	TRBJ1-4	TRBV29-1	-	TGCAGCGTCTCCCAGGGAGGAAGGGAAAAACTGTTTTTT	CSVSQGGREKLFF
many	TRBJ2-7	TRBV7-9	-	TGTGCCAGCGGCAGGGAGTACGAGCAGTACTTC	CASGREYEQYF
-	TRBJ2-7	TRBV2	-	TGTGCCAGCAGTGCGAGGATCCGGAACGAGCAGTACTTC	CASSARIRNEQYF
once	TRBJ2-5	TRBV20-1	TRBD2	TGCAGTGCTAGTAGCGGGGGGGCTGAGAAGACCCAGTACTTC	CSASSGGAEKTQYF